A single sample is the source of the 8 T cell receptor beta chains below, sequenced in a study of cytomegalovirus exposure and HLA in healthy donors. The method was immunoSEQ multiplex PCR; TCRdb's version includes in-frame clones alone and lacks a portion of them. The table shows 100,000 to 150,000 clones, with about 93% occurring only once. The sample comprised PBMCs. These receptors were taken from a woman aged 18-29 years in good health and CMV-seronegative.

The chain is built from TRBV5-1 and TRBJ1-2, with D hard to call. CDR3 size: 14 residues. The V and J ends lost 0 bases and 5 bases respectively, with 11 bases between them. Germline CDR1 reads SGHRS; CDR2 reads YFSETQ. CDR3 DNA sequence: TGCGCCAGCAGCTTGGGGCAGTTCCTTTATGGCTACACCTTC. Translated: CASSLGQFLYGYTF.

CDR3 DNA: TGTGCCAGTATGAAAGGGAGGGAGGTCGGGGAGCTGTTTTTT. Translating it yields CASMKGREVGELFF. The rearrangement uses TRBV19 and TRBJ2-2; 7 bases match TRBD2. The V gene end was trimmed by 7 bases and the J gene end by 7 bases; junction bases not matched to a gene: 9. This CDR3 is built from 14 residues. In germline, CDR1 is LNHDA, CDR2 SQIVND (reference sequence).

In its sample, this clone was seen once. The rearrangement joins TRBV10-1 to TRBJ2-3, with 11 bases aligning to TRBD2. The CDR3 spans 16 residues. Germline CDR1 is WNHNN and CDR2 is SYGVQD (reference sequence). The ends lost 4 bases at V and 4 bases at J; junction bases unmatched: 7. CDR3 sequence: CASSGTSGQNADTQYF. The CDR3, as DNA: TGCGCCAGCAGTGGGACTAGCGGGCAGAACGCAGATACGCAGTATTTT.

CDR3 nucleotide sequence: TGCGCCAGCAGCACCGGGGGGGCGAGCAATGAGCAGTTCTTC. Protein product: CASSTGGASNEQFF. The gene calls are TRBV10-1 and TRBJ2-1, with TRBD2 matching over 8 bases. Germline CDR1 and CDR2: WNHNN and SYGVQD (reference sequence). This CDR3 has 14 amino acids. The V and J ends lost 6 bases and 6 bases, in that order; junction bases with no gene match: 7.

The count of this clone is one. This chain uses TRBV11-1 with TRBJ2-5; TRBD2 aligns across 9 bases. This CDR3 is 15 amino acids long. Germline V gene data show CDR1 as SGHAT and CDR2 as FQDESV (reference sequence). Trimming removed 6 bases from V and 2 bases from J; junction bases left unmatched: 7. As DNA, the CDR3 is TGTGCCAGCAGTTATAGCGGGGGAGTTCAAGAGACCCAGTACTTC. Translating it yields CASSYSGGVQETQYF.

V usage is TRBV30 and J usage is TRBJ1-3, with D hard to call. Germline V CDR1 and CDR2: GTSNPN, SVGIG (reference sequence). Trimming cost V 4 bases and J 0 bases, with 7 bases left between them. The CDR3 totals 13 residues. For the CDR3, the DNA is TGTGCCTGGAACATTATCTCTGGAAACACCATATATTTT. It codes for CAWNIISGNTIYF.

The J gene is TRBJ2-7, the V gene TRBV2, with 9 nucleotides matching TRBD1. Germline values: CDR1 SNHLY, CDR2 FYNNEI. With 4 bases clipped from V and 7 bases from J, the junction kept 5 bases outside the gene matches. The CDR3 runs 13 residues. This CDR3 reads CASSGGTGWEQYF. The CDR3 region has the DNA TGTGCCAGCAGTGGGGGGACAGGGTGGGAGCAGTACTTC.

The chain employs TRBV29-1 and TRBJ1-4; no reliable D call. Per germline, CDR1 SQVTM and CDR2 ANQGSEA. CDR3 length: 12 residues. V lost 6 bases and J 4 bases, leaving 9 bases between the germline ends. DNA of the CDR3: TGCAGCGTGAGGTCGCTTAATGAAAAACTGTTTTTT. It is translated as CSVRSLNEKLFF.